This T cell receptor beta chain was identified in a study of technical replicates of blood from a handful of donors. Method: immunoSEQ multiplex PCR; TCRdb's copy keeps in-frame clones and lacks some. The sample holds 75,000 to 95,000 clones, under 95% seen once. This CDR3 has 17 residues. CDR1 and CDR2 from the germline V gene are MGHRA and YSYEKL. The ends lost 1 base at V and 1 base at J; junction bases unmatched: 6. Sequencing was done on a sample of T cells isolated from PBMCs. The chain couples TRBV4-1 to TRBJ1-5, with 8 bases lining up with TRBD1. The clonotype comes from a human donor in good health. The CDR3, as DNA: TGCGCCAGCAGCCAAGGTCTCAGGGGGCCCAGCAATCAGCCCCAGCATTTT. Its translation is CASSQGLRGPSNQPQHF.